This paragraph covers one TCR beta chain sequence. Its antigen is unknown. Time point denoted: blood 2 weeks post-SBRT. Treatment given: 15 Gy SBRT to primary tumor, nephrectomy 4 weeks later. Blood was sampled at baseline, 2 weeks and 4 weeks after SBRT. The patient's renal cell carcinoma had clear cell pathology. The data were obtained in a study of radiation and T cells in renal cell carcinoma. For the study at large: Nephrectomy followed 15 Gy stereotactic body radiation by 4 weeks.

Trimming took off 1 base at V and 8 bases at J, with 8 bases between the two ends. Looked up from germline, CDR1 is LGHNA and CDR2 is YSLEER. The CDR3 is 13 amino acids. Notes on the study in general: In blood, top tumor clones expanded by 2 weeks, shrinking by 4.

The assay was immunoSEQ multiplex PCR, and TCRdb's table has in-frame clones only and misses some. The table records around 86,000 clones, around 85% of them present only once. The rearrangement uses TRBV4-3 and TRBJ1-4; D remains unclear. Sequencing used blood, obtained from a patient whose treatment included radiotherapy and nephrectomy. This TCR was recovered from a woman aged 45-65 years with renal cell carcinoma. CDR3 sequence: CASSQVPGEKLFF. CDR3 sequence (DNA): TGCGCCAGCAGCCAAGTACCCGGGGAAAAACTGTTTTTT.